Listed here are 21 T cell receptor beta chains from one sample, sequenced in a study of blood T cell repertoires in COVID-19. Libraries were prepared by immunoSEQ multiplex PCR; TCRdb keeps only in-frame clonotypes and omits some of them. The sample holds roughly 100,000 clones, about four fifths seen once. Sample: peripheral blood. These receptors came from a woman at least 80 years old with acute or convalescent COVID-19.

The V and J genes are TRBV7-9 and TRBJ2-3; 12 nucleotides line up with TRBD2. Trimming at V came to 5 bases and at J to 3 bases, leaving 15 bases not matched to a gene. The CDR3 has 19 amino acids. CDR1 is SEHNR, CDR2 FQNEAQ, per germline (reference sequence). The CDR3 is CASSRMSSGRAGLTDTQYF. In nucleotides, the CDR3 is TGTGCCAGCAGCCGCATGTCTAGCGGGAGGGCCGGGCTAACAGATACGCAGTATTTT.

This clone was detected once. This chain uses TRBV21-1 with TRBJ2-7; the listed D gene, TRBD1, was not tested against the DNA. TRBV21-1 counts as a pseudogene. This CDR3 comprises 19 residues. DNA of the CDR3: TGTGCCAGCAGCAAAGAGCAAGGGCGGACAGGGGGCTGGCGGTACGAGCAGTACGTC. Translating it yields CASSKEQGRTGGWRYEQYV.

This clone was observed many times. CDR3: CASSYSGGADTQYF. In DNA form, the CDR3 reads TGTGCCAGCAGTTACTCGGGAGGGGCAGATACGCAGTATTTT. The chain carries TRBV6-6 and TRBJ2-3; 7 bases match TRBD2. This CDR3 has 14 amino acids. The V gene's germline CDR1 is MNHNY and CDR2 SVGAGI (reference sequence). V was pared by 0 bases and J by 4 bases, with 1 base of the junction left unmatched.

In this sample, this clone turned up a few times. The chain couples TRBV5-1 to TRBJ2-5; 8 bases fit TRBD2. CDR1 and CDR2 from the germline V gene are SGHRS and YFSETQ. Trimming cost V 4 bases and J 4 bases; bases outside gene matches: 15. The CDR3 length is 17 residues. CDR3 sequence: CASSVSPLAGTGETQYF. CDR3 coding DNA: TGCGCCAGCAGCGTGTCCCCTCTAGCGGGCACGGGAGAGACCCAGTACTTC.

The chain combines TRBV18 with TRBJ2-1; 7 bases are a match to TRBD1. V gave up 6 bases and J gave up 15 bases; unmatched junction bases: 8. Germline assignment: CDR1 KGHSH and CDR2 LQKENI. There are 11 residues in the CDR3. The CDR3 nucleotides are TGTGCCAGCTCGCCCGGGACAGAATTGTTCTTC. This encodes CASSPGTELFF.

V is TRBV24-1 and J is TRBJ1-1, with TRBD1 identical over 9 bases. The CDR3 length is 13 residues. CDR1 is KGHDR, CDR2 SFDVKD, per germline. Trimming cost V 8 bases and J 6 bases; bases outside gene matches: 6. The CDR3 DNA follows: TGTGCCACCAAAGGACAGGGGAATTCTGAAGCTTTCTTT. Its translation: CATKGQGNSEAFF.

The V gene is TRBV9, the J gene TRBJ2-2; unclear D gene. The CDR3 runs to 15 residues. CDR1 is SGDLS and CDR2 is YYNGEE in the germline V gene. V lost 2 bases, J lost 2 bases, and 10 bases lay in between. The CDR3 nucleotides are TGTGCCAGCAGCGTTGGGCTGATAAACACCGGGGAGCTGTTTTTT. It is translated as CASSVGLINTGELFF.

J is TRBJ1-1 and V is TRBV3-1 (or the pseudogene TRBV3-2); 7 nucleotides line up with TRBD1. Germline V gives CDR1 LGHDT, CDR2 YNNKEL (reference sequence). V shed 3 bases, J shed 8 bases, and the junction held 12 bases outside the gene matches. The CDR3 runs 15 residues. In DNA, the CDR3 is TGTGCCAGCAGCCATTATCAGGACAGGACTGGCGAAGCTTTCTTT. It is translated as CASSHYQDRTGEAFF.

The chain uses TRBV24-1 and TRBJ2-1; 14 bases are a match to TRBD2. In germline, CDR1 is KGHDR, CDR2 SFDVKD. V was clipped by 9 bases and J by 5 bases; unmatched bases: 14. The CDR3 has 18 amino acids. The CDR3 nucleotides are TGTGCCACCTCCCCGACTAGCGGGAGGGCGTTGGGTCACAATGAGCAGTTCTTC. This gives the protein CATSPTSGRALGHNEQFF.

This rearrangement joins TRBV7-9 to TRBJ1-5; tentatively, D is TRBD1 (5 bases). The germline CDR1 and CDR2 sequences are SEHNR and FQNEAQ (reference sequence). V shed 4 bases and J shed 9 bases, with 19 bases lying between them. The CDR3 is 15 amino acids. CDR3 in amino acids: CASSSGQGDSRPQHF. CDR3 nucleotides: TGTGCCAGCAGCTCCGGACAAGGGGACTCGAGGCCCCAGCATTTT.

The chain uses TRBV7-2 and TRBJ2-2; possibly TRBD2 for D (6 bases). There are 15 residues in the CDR3. V was trimmed by 1 base and J by 9 bases, leaving 15 bases between them. From germline, CDR1 is SGHTA and CDR2 FQGNSA. This CDR3 reads CASSLGGLRGRELFF. CDR3 DNA sequence: TGTGCCAGCAGCTTAGGCGGGCTACGGGGGAGGGAGCTGTTTTTT.

The V and J genes are TRBV12-3 or TRBV12-4 and TRBJ1-3; no definite D call. The CDR3 extends over 11 amino acids. Trimming stripped 5 bases from V and 8 bases from J, with 7 bases between. The CDR3 loop reads CASSPEDTIYF. Here the CDR3 DNA reads TGTGCCAGCAGTCCGGAGGACACCATATATTTT.

The chain employs TRBV3-1 (or the pseudogene TRBV3-2) and TRBJ2-3; D gene ambiguous. V shed 5 bases and J shed 4 bases, with 7 bases lying between them. The CDR3 consists of 12 residues. CDR1 and CDR2 (germline): LGHDT, YNNKEL (reference sequence). CDR3 in amino acids: CASSSSPDTQYF. The CDR3 coding sequence is TGTGCCAGCAGCAGCTCTCCAGATACGCAGTATTTT.

The gene calls are TRBV9 and TRBJ1-4; TRBD1 might be the D (6 bases). The germline V gene encodes CDR1 SGDLS and CDR2 YYNGEE. The CDR3 length is 15 residues. With 2 bases removed from V and 7 bases from J, the gap between germline ends came to 15 bases. The CDR3 sequence is CASSVGTSGSEKLFF. Written as DNA, the CDR3 is TGTGCCAGCAGCGTTGGGACATCAGGTAGTGAAAAACTGTTTTTT.

This clone was found many times. The chain joins TRBV29-1 to TRBJ1-1; unclear D gene. Germline loops: CDR1 SQVTM, CDR2 ANQGSEA. Trimming left V 4 bases short and J 6 bases short, with 12 bases between. The CDR3 has 12 amino acids. The CDR3 DNA sequence: TGCAGCGTTGTAGAAAACGGGGCTGAAGCTTTCTTT. This codes for CSVVENGAEAFF.

CDR3 amino acids: CSVGEYQGLAKNIQYF. As DNA, the CDR3 is TGCAGCGTCGGAGAGTACCAGGGACTAGCCAAAAACATTCAGTACTTC. The rearrangement joins TRBV29-1 to TRBJ2-4; D possibly corresponds to TRBD2 (6 bases). CDR1 is SQVTM and CDR2 is ANQGSEA in the germline V gene. The V and J ends lost 6 bases and 0 bases respectively, with 18 bases between them. The CDR3 loop spans 16 amino acids.

The rearrangement uses TRBV5-1 and TRBJ2-3, with 14 bases fitting TRBD2. This CDR3 region has 16 residues. After removal of 3 bases from V and 3 bases from J, the junction contained 3 bases not matched to a gene. In germline, CDR1 is SGHRS, CDR2 YFSETQ. The CDR3 sequence: CASSWGLAGETDTQYF. The CDR3 nucleotides read TGCGCCAGCAGCTGGGGACTAGCGGGAGAGACAGATACGCAGTATTTT.

The V call is TRBV2, the J call TRBJ1-1; TRBD1 aligns across 7 bases. Germline CDR1 reads SNHLY; CDR2 reads FYNNEI. V shed 7 bases, J shed 3 bases, and the junction held 5 bases outside the gene matches. This CDR3 comprises 13 residues. CDR3 loop: CASNSQGYTEAFF. CDR3 nucleotides: TGTGCCAGCAACTCACAGGGGTACACTGAAGCTTTCTTT.

This clone has just a few counts. CDR3 protein: CASSQDMVNQPQHF. The CDR3 DNA reads TGTGCCAGCAGTCAGGACATGGTCAATCAGCCCCAGCATTTT. V is TRBV6-5 and J is TRBJ1-5, with a weak D call TRBD1 (5 bases). The CDR3 spans 14 residues. V was shortened by 5 bases and J by 3 bases, with 11 bases between the two germline ends. CDR1 is MNHEY, CDR2 SVGAGI, per germline.

The chain has TRBV3-1 (or the pseudogene TRBV3-2) and TRBJ1-2; 7 bases align to TRBD1. V gave up 1 base and J gave up 4 bases; unmatched junction bases: 0. Germline assignment: CDR1 LGHDT and CDR2 YNNKEL (reference sequence). The CDR3 contains 13 residues. The CDR3 is CASSQAGGYGYTF. Written as DNA, the CDR3 is TGTGCCAGCAGCCAAGCAGGGGGCTATGGCTACACCTTC.

This clone was counted a single time. The gene calls are TRBV15 and TRBJ1-5; no firm D call. Trimming shortened V by 0 bases and J by 9 bases, and 15 bases separated the two germline ends. The length of the CDR3 is 15 residues. Germline assignment: CDR1 LNHNV and CDR2 YYDKDF (reference sequence). The CDR3 protein is CATSRERALTGPQHF. DNA for the CDR3: TGTGCCACCAGCAGAGAGAGAGCGCTCACGGGGCCCCAGCATTTT. Full variable domain (remainder filled in from reference TRBV15 and TRBJ1-5): DAMVIQNPRYQVTQFGKPVTLSCSQTLNHNVMYWYQQKSSQAPKLLFHYYDKDFNNEADTPDNFQSRRPNTSFCFLDIRSPGLGDTAMYLCATSRERALTGPQHFGDGTRLSIL.